A single sample is the source of the 30 T cell receptor beta chains below, sequenced in a study of somatic mutations in cytotoxic T cells in rheumatoid arthritis. Sequencing used immunoSEQ multiplex PCR; TCRdb keeps in-frame clones, though not all of them. Of some 38,000 clones in the sample, roughly 80% were seen once. The specimen sequenced was CD8+ T cells sorted from blood. All receptors come from a man aged 35 to 55 in good health.

This rearrangement joins TRBV11-2 to TRBJ2-7; D is uncertain. The CDR3 totals 16 residues. The V end was cut by 5 bases, the J end by 0 bases, with 17 bases between. Germline V gene lookup returns CDR1 SGHAT and CDR2 FQNNGV. CDR3 sequence reads: CASSPFPTGDSYEQYF. CDR3 DNA: TGTGCCAGCAGCCCTTTTCCTACCGGAGACTCCTACGAGCAGTACTTC.

The CDR3 bases are TGTGCCAGCAGCCGGAGAGACAGGGGCACAGATACGCAGTATTTT. It translates to CASSRRDRGTDTQYF. The rearrangement uses TRBV7-2 and TRBJ2-3, with 7 bases lining up with TRBD1. V was clipped by 5 bases and J by 1 base; unmatched bases: 6. Germline values: CDR1 SGHTA, CDR2 FQGNSA. CDR3 length: 15 amino acids. Drawing the rest from reference TRBV7-2 and TRBJ2-3, the complete variable domain is GAGVSQSPSNKVTEKGKDVELRCDPISGHTALYWYRQSLGQGLEFLIYFQGNSAPDKSGLPSDRFSAERTGGSVSTLTIQRTQQEDSAVYLCASSRRDRGTDTQYFGPGTRLTVL.

This chain connects TRBV10-2 to TRBJ2-5, with 7 nucleotides matching TRBD2. CDR3 length equals 14 residues. With V trimmed by 7 bases and J by 5 bases, 10 bases remained unmatched. Per germline, CDR1 WSHSY and CDR2 SAAADI. The DNA for the CDR3 is TGCGCCAGCACTCGGACTAGGGCCTTGGAGACCCAGTACTTC. This gives the protein CASTRTRALETQYF.

The chain employs TRBV7-9 and TRBJ1-4, with D hard to call. The germline CDR1 and CDR2 sequences are SEHNR and FQNEAQ (reference sequence). The CDR3 spans 14 residues. Trimming removed 6 bases at V and 5 bases at J, with 13 bases between. The CDR3 loop is CASSRPGQNEKLFF. CDR3 sequence (DNA): TGTGCCAGCAGTCGTCCCGGGCAAAATGAAAAACTGTTTTTT.

This chain's CDR3 is CAWSVLGGTYEQYF. The DNA for the CDR3 is TGTGCCTGGAGTGTACTTGGGGGAACCTACGAGCAGTACTTC. The V and J genes are TRBV30 and TRBJ2-7, with D tentatively TRBD1 or TRBD2 (5 bases each). Germline CDR1 reads GTSNPN; CDR2 reads SVGIG (reference sequence). The CDR3 extends over 14 amino acids. Trimming removed 0 bases from V and 2 bases from J, with 11 bases in between.

The rearrangement links TRBV28 to TRBJ2-5, with 8 bases that match TRBD1. This CDR3 has 14 residues. CDR1 and CDR2 (germline): MDHEN, SYDVKM. V lost 5 bases, J lost 4 bases, and 6 bases stayed unmatched. The CDR3 here is CASSPSQGAETQYF. The CDR3 nucleotides read TGTGCCAGCAGTCCGAGTCAGGGGGCAGAGACCCAGTACTTC.

The CDR3 reads CASSLVGSSYEQYF. CDR3 DNA sequence: TGTGCCAGCAGCTTAGTAGGGAGCTCCTACGAGCAGTACTTC. The chain links TRBV11-2 to TRBJ2-7; D is possibly TRBD2 (5 bases). The length of the CDR3 is 14 residues. Trimming removed 1 base from V and 0 bases from J, with 7 bases in between. Germline V CDR1 and CDR2: SGHAT, FQNNGV.

The chain recombines TRBV27 with TRBJ2-7; TRBD1 matches at 10 bases. CDR1 MNHEY and CDR2 SMNVEV come from the germline V gene (reference sequence). The CDR3 sequence is 15 residues long. Germline trimming cut 8 bases from V and 5 bases from J; bases unmatched to any gene: 12. The CDR3 protein is CASRIGTGVLHEQYF. CDR3 DNA sequence: TGTGCCAGCCGAATAGGGACAGGGGTTCTTCACGAGCAGTACTTC.

The rearrangement links TRBV6-4 to TRBJ2-1; D might be TRBD2 (6 bases). The CDR3 length is 15 residues. The V gene's germline CDR1 is MRHNA and CDR2 SNTAGT. The V end lost 2 bases, the J end lost 8 bases, and 16 bases lay between the germline ends. CDR3 sequence (DNA): TGTGCCAGCAGTGACGGTAGCGGAGGTGGATATGAGCAGTTCTTC. Amino acids: CASSDGSGGGYEQFF.

This clone came up once. This chain links TRBV5-5 with TRBJ2-7, with D unclear. There are 17 residues in the CDR3. Trimming stripped 1 base from V and 3 bases from J, with 20 bases between. From germline, CDR1 is SGHKS and CDR2 YYEKEE (reference sequence). CDR3 protein: CASSLLGPLGPGYEQYF. The CDR3 bases are TGTGCCAGCAGCTTGCTGGGCCCGCTAGGTCCGGGCTACGAGCAGTACTTC.

The chain combines TRBV19 with TRBJ2-5; 13 bases are a match to TRBD2. With V trimmed by 5 bases and J by 3 bases, 9 bases remained unmatched. Germline V gene data show CDR1 as LNHDA and CDR2 as SQIVND (reference sequence). The CDR3 consists of 17 residues. Here the CDR3 reads CASSLGLAGPGEETQYF. The CDR3 coding sequence is TGTGCCAGTAGTTTGGGACTAGCGGGACCTGGTGAAGAGACCCAGTACTTC.

This sequence joins TRBV2 and TRBJ2-7; D ambiguous. The CDR3 is 13 amino acids. Trimming took off 1 base at V and 3 bases at J, with 7 bases between the two ends. The V gene's germline CDR1 is SNHLY and CDR2 FYNNEI. DNA for the CDR3: TGTGCCAGCAGTGAAGGACCCATCTACGAGCAGTACTTC. Translating it yields CASSEGPIYEQYF. Together with reference TRBV2 and TRBJ2-7, the CDR3 gives the full variable domain: EPEVTQTPSHQVTQMGQEVILRCVPISNHLYFYWYRQILGQKVEFLVSFYNNEISEKSEIFDDQFSVERPDGSNFTLKIRSTKLEDSAMYFCASSEGPIYEQYFGPGTRLTVT.

The chain employs TRBV19 and TRBJ2-1, with 10 bases lining up with TRBD2. J gave up 3 bases and V 3 bases, and 11 bases lay outside the gene matches. In germline, CDR1 is LNHDA, CDR2 SQIVND (reference sequence). This CDR3 has 18 amino acids. CDR3 protein: CASSILPSGRLHYNEQFF. The CDR3 bases are TGTGCCAGTAGTATCCTCCCTAGCGGGAGACTACACTACAATGAGCAGTTCTTC. The full variable domain, its missing parts supplied by reference TRBV19 and TRBJ2-1, is DGGITQSPKYLFRKEGQNVTLSCEQNLNHDAMYWYRQDPGQGLRLIYYSQIVNDFQKGDIAEGYSVSREKKESFPLTVTSAQKNPTAFYLCASSILPSGRLHYNEQFFGPGTRLTVL.

The chain has TRBV4-3 and TRBJ2-7, with D unresolved. The CDR3 runs to 15 residues. Between the trimmed V and J ends, which lost 0 bases and 4 bases, there was a span of 13 bases. CDR1 is LGHNA, CDR2 YSLEER, per germline. CDR3 in DNA: TGCGCCAGCAGCCAAGAAGGTGGGATCGGTTACGAGCAGTACTTC. The encoded protein is CASSQEGGIGYEQYF.

CDR3 protein: CASKTGGEAAKNIQYF. The CDR3 region has the DNA TGTGCCAGCAAAACAGGGGGCGAAGCGGCCAAAAACATTCAGTACTTC. V is TRBV27 and J is TRBJ2-4; 9 nucleotides match TRBD1. Germline loops: CDR1 MNHEY, CDR2 SMNVEV (reference sequence). The CDR3 runs to 16 residues. The V gene end was trimmed by 7 bases and the J gene end by 1 base; junction bases not matched to a gene: 8.

This chain connects TRBV6-5 to TRBJ1-1; 9 nucleotides agree with TRBD1. The V and J ends lost 0 bases and 11 bases, in that order; junction bases with no gene match: 4. CDR3 length: 13 amino acids. From germline, CDR1 is MNHEY and CDR2 SVGAGI. The CDR3: CASSYSNRGHAFF. The CDR3 DNA is TGTGCCAGCAGTTACTCGAACAGGGGGCATGCTTTCTTT.

V is TRBV7-9 and J is TRBJ1-1; D is unresolved. V lost 8 bases to trimming and J lost 6 bases, with 16 bases between them. CDR1 and CDR2 (germline): SEHNR, FQNEAQ (reference sequence). The CDR3 sequence is 13 residues long. The CDR3 region is CASGSWSASEAFF. CDR3 bases: TGTGCCAGCGGGAGCTGGTCCGCCTCTGAAGCTTTCTTT.

This chain connects TRBV6-4 to TRBJ2-3; 7 positions match TRBD2. CDR1 and CDR2 (germline): MRHNA, SNTAGT. With V trimmed by 2 bases and J by 0 bases, 2 bases remained unmatched. The CDR3 runs to 15 residues. The CDR3 protein is CASSDGSGSTDTQYF. The CDR3 nucleotides read TGTGCCAGCAGTGACGGTAGCGGGAGCACAGATACGCAGTATTTT.

CDR3 residues: CASSSRLLAVTGELFF. The CDR3 coding sequence is TGTGCCAGCAGCTCACGACTACTAGCGGTTACCGGGGAGCTGTTTTTT. The rearrangement joins TRBV11-1 to TRBJ2-2; the match to TRBD2 covers 8 bases. The CDR3 length is 16 residues. Germline V gives CDR1 SGHAT, CDR2 FQDESV (reference sequence). The V gene end was trimmed by 4 bases and the J gene end by 5 bases; junction bases not matched to a gene: 9.

The chain joins TRBV4-1 to TRBJ1-5, with D possibly being TRBD1 (6 bases). The V gene's germline CDR1 is MGHRA and CDR2 YSYEKL. This CDR3 region has 14 residues. The ends were cut back, 4 bases at V and 7 bases at J, with 14 bases in the middle. The CDR3 region has the DNA TGCGCCAGCAGCCCAGGGGACTCAGGACAGCCCCAGCATTTT. Translation gives CASSPGDSGQPQHF.

V gene TRBV9 combines with J gene TRBJ2-7, with TRBD1 identical over 9 bases. Germline V CDR1 and CDR2: SGDLS, YYNGEE. The CDR3 spans 14 residues. Trimming took 0 bases from V and 3 from J; bases not matched to a gene: 1. DNA of the CDR3: TGTGCCAGCAGCGTAGGGACAGGGGACTACGAGCAGTACTTC. Translation: CASSVGTGDYEQYF.

V is TRBV28 and J is TRBJ2-7; the match to TRBD1 covers 9 bases. CDR1 MDHEN and CDR2 SYDVKM come from the germline V gene. The CDR3 sequence is 14 residues long. Trimming at V came to 0 bases and at J to 3 bases, leaving 0 bases not matched to a gene. The CDR3 DNA is TGTGCCAGCAGTTTATGGGGACAGGGCTACGAGCAGTACTTC. The encoded protein is CASSLWGQGYEQYF.

The chain links TRBV7-9 to TRBJ1-1; D gene ambiguous. The CDR3 has 11 residues. Germline loops: CDR1 SEHNR, CDR2 FQNEAQ (reference sequence). V was pared by 2 bases and J by 8 bases, with 6 bases between. CDR3 coding DNA: TGTGCCAGCAGCTTACAGGAAGAAGCTTTCTTT. It is translated as CASSLQEEAFF.

The chain couples TRBV2 to TRBJ2-7, with D possibly TRBD1 on 6 matching bases. The ends were cut back, 1 base at V and 5 bases at J, with 6 bases in the middle. Germline assignment: CDR1 SNHLY and CDR2 FYNNEI. The CDR3 extends over 12 amino acids. In DNA form, the CDR3 reads TGTGCCAGCAGTGAAGAGGGGGACGAGCAGTACTTC. It yields the protein CASSEEGDEQYF.

V is TRBV27 and J is TRBJ2-1; a possible D gene is TRBD1 (6 bases). This CDR3 has 14 residues. The V gene lost 6 bases and the J gene lost 5 bases, with 14 bases spanning the gap. CDR1 MNHEY and CDR2 SMNVEV come from the germline V gene (reference sequence). The CDR3 nucleotides are TGTGCCAGCAGCATCCTCGGACAGAACAATGAGCAGTTCTTC. The encoded protein is CASSILGQNNEQFF.

This chain connects TRBV27 to TRBJ2-7, with 15 bases aligning to TRBD2. The CDR3 covers 17 residues. Germline V gives CDR1 MNHEY, CDR2 SMNVEV (reference sequence). V lost 6 bases and J lost 0; bases outside the gene matches: 6. The CDR3 region is CASSGLAGGQISYEQYF. CDR3 bases: TGTGCCAGCAGCGGACTAGCGGGAGGGCAGATCTCCTACGAGCAGTACTTC.

This clone turned up a few times. V is TRBV27 and J is TRBJ2-7; 7 positions agree with TRBD1. Per the germline V gene, CDR1 is MNHEY and CDR2 is SMNVEV (reference sequence). J gave up 4 bases and V 3 bases, and 6 bases lay outside the gene matches. The CDR3 consists of 14 residues. The CDR3 loop is CASSFPGQTYEQYF. CDR3 sequence (DNA): TGTGCCAGCAGTTTCCCGGGACAGACGTACGAGCAGTACTTC.

The V and J genes are TRBV5-1 and TRBJ2-1, with 7 bases fitting TRBD2. The CDR3 is 19 amino acids. CDR1 SGHRS and CDR2 YFSETQ come from the germline V gene. The junction had 16 bases not matched to a gene; V was cut back by 4 bases and J by 0 bases. The CDR3 bases are TGCGCCAGCAGCACTTACTCCTTAGCGGGCCAGAGCTCCTACAATGAGCAGTTCTTC. It translates to CASSTYSLAGQSSYNEQFF.

The chain has TRBV7-6 and TRBJ1-2; TRBD1 is a possible D gene (6 bases). Germline V gene lookup returns CDR1 SGHVS and CDR2 FNYEAQ. The CDR3 extends over 13 amino acids. V dropped 11 bases and J dropped 4 bases, with 17 bases sitting between them. The CDR3 loop reads CAVEGGSSYGYTF. CDR3 bases: TGTGCCGTCGAAGGGGGAAGTAGCTATGGCTACACCTTC.

This sequence joins TRBV29-1 and TRBJ2-7; 13 nucleotides agree with TRBD2. Trimming cost V 7 bases and J 5 bases; bases outside gene matches: 14. The CDR3 is 16 amino acids. Germline loops: CDR1 SQVTM, CDR2 ANQGSEA. The CDR3 coding sequence is TGCAGCGCCGTACAGGGACTAGCGGGGACGATAAACGAGCAGTACTTC. Translation gives CSAVQGLAGTINEQYF.